This TCR beta chain was captured in a study of OX40 agonist ivuxolimab in advanced cancers. Study results and caveats: CD8+ T cells (on average) carried more expanded clones than CD4+ T cells.

Trimming stripped 2 bases from V and 5 bases from J, with 10 bases between. The CDR3 length is 14 residues. The germline gives CDR1 SGHAT, CDR2 FQNNGV. Measured with immunoSEQ multiplex PCR; TCRdb has only the in-frame clones, and not every one. The data show under 50,000 clones, 75% to 80% seen once. As for this clone: What it recognizes is unknown.

The TCR was taken from an adult with an advanced solid tumor such as melanoma, head and neck, liver or kidney cancer. The input for sequencing was CD4+ or CD8+ T cells sorted from blood, taken in a trial of the OX40 agonist ivuxolimab. This chain connects TRBV11-2 to TRBJ2-1; no firm D call. The CDR3 DNA sequence: TGTGCCAGCAGCTTATCGGGCTTGAACAATGAGCAGTTCTTC. This encodes CASSLSGLNNEQFF.